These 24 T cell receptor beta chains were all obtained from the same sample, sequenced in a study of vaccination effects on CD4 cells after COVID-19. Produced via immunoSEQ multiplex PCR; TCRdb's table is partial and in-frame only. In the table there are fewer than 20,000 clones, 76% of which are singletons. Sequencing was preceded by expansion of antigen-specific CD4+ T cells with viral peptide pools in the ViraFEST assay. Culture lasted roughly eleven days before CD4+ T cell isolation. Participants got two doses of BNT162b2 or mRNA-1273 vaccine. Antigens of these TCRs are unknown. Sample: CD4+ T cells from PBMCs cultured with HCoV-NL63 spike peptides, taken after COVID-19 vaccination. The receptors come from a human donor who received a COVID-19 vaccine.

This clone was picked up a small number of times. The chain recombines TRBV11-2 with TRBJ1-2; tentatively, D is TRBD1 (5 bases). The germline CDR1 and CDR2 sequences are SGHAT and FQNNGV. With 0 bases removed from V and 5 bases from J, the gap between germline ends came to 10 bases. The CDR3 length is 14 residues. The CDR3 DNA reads TGTGCCAGCAGCTTAGAGGCGACAGTTTATGGCTACACCTTC. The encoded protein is CASSLEATVYGYTF. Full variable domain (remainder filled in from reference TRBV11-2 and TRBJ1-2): EAGVAQSPRYKIIEKRQSVAFWCNPISGHATLYWYQQILGQGPKLLIQFQNNGVVDDSQLPKDRFSAERLKGVDSTLKIQPAKLEDSAVYLCASSLEATVYGYTFGSGTRLTVV.

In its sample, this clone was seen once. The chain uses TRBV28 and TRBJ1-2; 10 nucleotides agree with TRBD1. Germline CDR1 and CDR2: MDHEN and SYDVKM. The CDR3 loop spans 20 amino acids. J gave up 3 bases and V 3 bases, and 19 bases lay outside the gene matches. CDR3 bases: TGTGCCAGCAGTTTTATGGGTCTGGGACAGGGGTGGAAGGAGGACTATGGCTACACCTTC. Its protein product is CASSFMGLGQGWKEDYGYTF.

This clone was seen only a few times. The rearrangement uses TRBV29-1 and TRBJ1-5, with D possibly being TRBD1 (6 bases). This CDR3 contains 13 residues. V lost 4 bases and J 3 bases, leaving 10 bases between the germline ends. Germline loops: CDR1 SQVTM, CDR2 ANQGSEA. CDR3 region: CSVAGAHNQPQHF. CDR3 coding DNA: TGCAGCGTTGCAGGGGCCCACAATCAGCCCCAGCATTTT.

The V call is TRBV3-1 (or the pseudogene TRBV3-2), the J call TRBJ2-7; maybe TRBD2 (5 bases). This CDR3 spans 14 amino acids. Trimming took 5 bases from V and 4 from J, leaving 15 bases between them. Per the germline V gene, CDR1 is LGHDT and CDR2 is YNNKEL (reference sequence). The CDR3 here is CASSDTSAFYEQYF. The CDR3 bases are TGTGCCAGCAGCGACACTAGTGCCTTTTACGAGCAGTACTTC.

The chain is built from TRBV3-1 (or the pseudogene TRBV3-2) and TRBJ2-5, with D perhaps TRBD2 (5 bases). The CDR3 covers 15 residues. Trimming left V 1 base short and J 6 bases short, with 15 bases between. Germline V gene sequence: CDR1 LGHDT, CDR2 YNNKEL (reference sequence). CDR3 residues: CASSQGRVNVKTQYF. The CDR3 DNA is TGTGCCAGCAGCCAAGGGCGGGTTAACGTAAAGACCCAGTACTTC.

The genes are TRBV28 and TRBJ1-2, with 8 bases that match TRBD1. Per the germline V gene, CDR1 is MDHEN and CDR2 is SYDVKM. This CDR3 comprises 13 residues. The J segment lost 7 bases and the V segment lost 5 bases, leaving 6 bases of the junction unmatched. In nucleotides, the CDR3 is TGTGCCAGCAGTCGGACAGGGTACGGTGGCTACACCTTC. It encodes CASSRTGYGGYTF.

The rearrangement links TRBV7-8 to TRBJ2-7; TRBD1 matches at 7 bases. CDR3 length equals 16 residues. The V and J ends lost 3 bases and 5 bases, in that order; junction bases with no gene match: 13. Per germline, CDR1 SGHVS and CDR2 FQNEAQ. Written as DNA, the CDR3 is TGTGCCAGCAGCTTGGGGCTAGACAGGGACATCGACGAGCAGTACTTC. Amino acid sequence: CASSLGLDRDIDEQYF.

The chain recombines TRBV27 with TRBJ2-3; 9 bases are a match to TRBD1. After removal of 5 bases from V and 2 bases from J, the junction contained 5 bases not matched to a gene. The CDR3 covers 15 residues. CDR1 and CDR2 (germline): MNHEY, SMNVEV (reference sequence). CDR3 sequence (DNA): TGTGCCAGCAGTAAGGGGACAGGGCCCACAGATACGCAGTATTTT. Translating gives CASSKGTGPTDTQYF.

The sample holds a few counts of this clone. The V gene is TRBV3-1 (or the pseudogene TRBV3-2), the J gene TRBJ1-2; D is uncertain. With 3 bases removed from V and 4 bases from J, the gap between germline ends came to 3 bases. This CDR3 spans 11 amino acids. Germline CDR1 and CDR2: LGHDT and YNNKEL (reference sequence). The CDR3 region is CASSQGYGYTF. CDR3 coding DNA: TGTGCCAGCAGCCAGGGCTATGGCTACACCTTC.

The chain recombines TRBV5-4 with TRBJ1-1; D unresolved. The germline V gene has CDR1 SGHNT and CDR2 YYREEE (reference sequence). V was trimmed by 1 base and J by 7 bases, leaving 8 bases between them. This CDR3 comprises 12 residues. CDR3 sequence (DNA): TGTGCCAGCAGCTTGTCCCGGGGTGAAGCTTTCTTT. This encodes CASSLSRGEAFF.

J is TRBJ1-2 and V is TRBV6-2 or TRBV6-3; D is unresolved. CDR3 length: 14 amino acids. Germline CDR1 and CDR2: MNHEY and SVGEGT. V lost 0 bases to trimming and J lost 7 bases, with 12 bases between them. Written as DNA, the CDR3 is TGTGCCAGCAGTTACTCTAAGGGATCACCTGGCTACACCTTC. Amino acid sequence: CASSYSKGSPGYTF.

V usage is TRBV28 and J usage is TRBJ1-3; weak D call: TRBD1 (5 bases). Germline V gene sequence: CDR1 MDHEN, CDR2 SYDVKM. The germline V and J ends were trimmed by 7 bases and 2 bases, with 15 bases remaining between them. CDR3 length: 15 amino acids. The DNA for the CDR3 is TGTGCCAGCACCCCCAACCGAGGGGCTGGAAACACCATATATTTT. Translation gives CASTPNRGAGNTIYF.

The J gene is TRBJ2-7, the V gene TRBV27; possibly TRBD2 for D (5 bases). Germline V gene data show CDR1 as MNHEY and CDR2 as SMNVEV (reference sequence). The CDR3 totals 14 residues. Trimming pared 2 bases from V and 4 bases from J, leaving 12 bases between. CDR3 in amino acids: CASSLRVSVYEQYF. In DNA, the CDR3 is TGTGCCAGCAGTTTAAGGGTTAGCGTGTACGAGCAGTACTTC.

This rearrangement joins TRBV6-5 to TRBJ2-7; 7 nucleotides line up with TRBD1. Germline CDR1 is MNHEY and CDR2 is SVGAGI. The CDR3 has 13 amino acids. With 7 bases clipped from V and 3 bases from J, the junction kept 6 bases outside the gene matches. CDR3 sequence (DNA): TGTGCCAGCACATCCGGGACAGACTACGAGCAGTACTTC. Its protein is CASTSGTDYEQYF.

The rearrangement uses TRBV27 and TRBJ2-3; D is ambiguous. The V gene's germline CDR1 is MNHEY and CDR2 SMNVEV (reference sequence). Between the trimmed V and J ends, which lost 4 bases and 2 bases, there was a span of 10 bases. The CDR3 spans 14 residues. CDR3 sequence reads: CASSSYPATDTQYF. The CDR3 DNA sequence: TGTGCCAGCAGTTCCTACCCCGCCACAGATACGCAGTATTTT.

CDR3 nucleotides: TGTGCCAGCAGTTACTCTTTGGGGGGAGGGGGCTATGAGCAGTTCTTC. Translating it yields CASSYSLGGGGYEQFF. The rearrangement uses TRBV6-5 and TRBJ2-1, with D perhaps TRBD1 or TRBD2 (7 bases each). The CDR3 consists of 16 residues. Germline V gives CDR1 MNHEY, CDR2 SVGAGI. The germline V and J ends were trimmed by 0 bases and 8 bases, with 17 bases remaining between them.

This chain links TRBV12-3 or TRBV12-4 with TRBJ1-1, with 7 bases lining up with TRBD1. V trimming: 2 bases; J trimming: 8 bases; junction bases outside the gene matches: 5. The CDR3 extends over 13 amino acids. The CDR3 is CASSLRQGGEAFF. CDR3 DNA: TGTGCCAGCAGTTTAAGGCAGGGGGGAGAAGCTTTCTTT.

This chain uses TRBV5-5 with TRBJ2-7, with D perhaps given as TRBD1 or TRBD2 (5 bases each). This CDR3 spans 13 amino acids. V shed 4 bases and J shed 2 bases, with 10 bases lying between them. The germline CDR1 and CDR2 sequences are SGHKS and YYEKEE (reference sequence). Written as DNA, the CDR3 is TGTGCCAGCAGCGGGGACCCCACCTACGAGCAGTACTTC. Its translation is CASSGDPTYEQYF.

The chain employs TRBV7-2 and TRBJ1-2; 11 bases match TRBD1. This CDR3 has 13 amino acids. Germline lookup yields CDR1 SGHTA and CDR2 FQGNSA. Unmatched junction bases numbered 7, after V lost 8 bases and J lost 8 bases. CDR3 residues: CASRGQGADGYTF. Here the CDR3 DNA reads TGTGCCAGCCGAGGACAGGGGGCGGACGGCTACACCTTC.

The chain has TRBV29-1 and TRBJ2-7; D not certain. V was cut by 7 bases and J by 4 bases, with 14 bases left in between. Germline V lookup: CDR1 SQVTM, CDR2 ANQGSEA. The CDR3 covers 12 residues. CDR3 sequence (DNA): TGCAGCGCGACGACAACCACATACGAGCAGTACTTC. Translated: CSATTTTYEQYF.

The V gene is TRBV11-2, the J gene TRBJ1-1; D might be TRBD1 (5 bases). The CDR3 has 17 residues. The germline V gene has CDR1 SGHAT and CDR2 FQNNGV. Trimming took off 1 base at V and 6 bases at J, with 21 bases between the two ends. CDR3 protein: CASSLVGFRARGAEAFF. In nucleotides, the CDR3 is TGTGCCAGCAGCTTAGTTGGGTTCAGGGCTCGGGGGGCTGAAGCTTTCTTT.

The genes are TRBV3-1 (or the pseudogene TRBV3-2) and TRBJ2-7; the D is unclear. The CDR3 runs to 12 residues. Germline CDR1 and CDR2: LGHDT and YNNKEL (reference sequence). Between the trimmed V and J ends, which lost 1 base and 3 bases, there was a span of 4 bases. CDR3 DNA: TGTGCCAGCAGCCAAGCGGACTACGAGCAGTACTTC. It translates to CASSQADYEQYF.

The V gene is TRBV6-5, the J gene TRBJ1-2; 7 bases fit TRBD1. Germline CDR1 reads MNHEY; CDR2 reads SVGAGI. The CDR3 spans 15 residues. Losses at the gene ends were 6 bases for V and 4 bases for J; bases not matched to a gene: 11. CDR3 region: CASRFGTEGIYGYTF. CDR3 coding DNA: TGTGCCAGCAGGTTCGGGACAGAGGGGATCTATGGCTACACCTTC.

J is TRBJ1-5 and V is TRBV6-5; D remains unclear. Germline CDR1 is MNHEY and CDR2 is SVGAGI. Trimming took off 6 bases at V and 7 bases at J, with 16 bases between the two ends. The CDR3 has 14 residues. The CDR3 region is CASRVAGFGQPQHF. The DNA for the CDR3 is TGTGCCAGCAGGGTGGCGGGTTTCGGACAGCCCCAGCATTTT.